This record looks at one T cell receptor (beta chain) sequence and its context. The antigen remains unidentified. PCR employed 60 Vbeta and 13 Jbeta primers. Clones were sequenced by immunoSEQ multiplex PCR, and TCRdb holds only the in-frame ones, with some missing. There are tens of thousands of clones in the sample; over 70% occur only once, and 1.5% to 2% lies in the top ten. V was clipped by 4 bases and J by 7 bases; unmatched bases: 7. The CDR3 has 15 residues. CDR1 is LNHDA and CDR2 is SQIVND in the germline V gene (reference sequence). These data are taken from a study of cytomegalovirus exposure and HLA in healthy donors. Study outcomes and limitations: A few CMV-associated chains were confirmed in vitro to be specific for CMV antigens. Donors belonging to an Asian-associated ancestry cluster reportedly showed fewer N-insertions in productive TCRs than the roughly 680-donor mean, according to what a later analysis found. A later analysis revealed that TCR association rates differed between HLA loci, peaking at DRB1 and bottoming out at HLA-C.

This TCR derives from a man in his forties in good health and CMV-seronegative. This sequence joins TRBV19 and TRBJ1-5, with 10 bases aligning to TRBD1. The sample was PBMCs. The CDR3 reads CASSKRGTGDQPQHF. DNA of the CDR3: TGTGCCAGTAGTAAACGTGGGACAGGGGACCAGCCCCAGCATTTT.